These 7 T cell receptor beta chains were sequenced from one sample in a study of technical replicates of blood from a handful of donors (dated by TCRdb to about 2017). Preparation of the library involved the immunoSEQ multiplex PCR assay. What TCRdb holds here is the immuneACCESS table cut down to in-frame rearrangements. Part of the clones is not present; checked against another copy, under half of the missing clones reflect an unresolved V gene, and the others are unexplained. This sample holds about 97,000 clones; about 95% were observed only once. The top ten constitute less than 0.4% of the sample. Input material: T cells isolated from PBMCs. The receptors stem from a human donor in good health.

The rearrangement links TRBV27 to TRBJ2-5; TRBD2 matches 11 bases. CDR1 is MNHEY, CDR2 SMNVEV, per germline (reference sequence). V lost 5 bases and J lost 2; bases outside the gene matches: 4. CDR3 length: 15 residues. CDR3 region: CASSITSGGQETQYF. The CDR3 DNA is TGTGCCAGCAGTATCACTAGCGGGGGACAAGAGACCCAGTACTTC.

This chain connects TRBV11-3 to TRBJ2-7, with D possibly TRBD1 on 5 matching bases. Germline V gene data show CDR1 as SGHNT and CDR2 as YENEEA. Trimming left V 2 bases short and J 2 bases short, with 13 bases between. The CDR3 loop spans 15 amino acids. CDR3 amino acids: CASSLSPQGAYEQYF. The CDR3 bases are TGTGCCAGCAGCTTATCCCCCCAGGGTGCCTACGAGCAGTACTTC.

V usage is TRBV11-2 and J usage is TRBJ2-7, with 15 bases identical to TRBD2. Germline CDR1 reads SGHAT; CDR2 reads FQNNGV. The CDR3 is 15 residues long. Trimming removed 5 bases from V and 4 bases from J; junction bases left unmatched: 3. The CDR3 DNA follows: TGTGCCAGCAGCCAAGGACTAGCGGGAGGGTACGAGCAGTACTTC. Translation gives CASSQGLAGGYEQYF.

The chain is built from TRBV6-6 and TRBJ1-2; TRBD1 is a possible D gene (6 bases). The CDR3 is 14 amino acids. The germline CDR1 and CDR2 sequences are MNHNY and SVGAGI (reference sequence). Trimming shortened V by 6 bases and J by 4 bases, and 15 bases separated the two germline ends. The CDR3 DNA reads TGTGCCAGCAGCCCGGCGGGGGGCGGCTATGGCTACACCTTC. Its translation is CASSPAGGGYGYTF.

The rearrangement links TRBV5-1 to TRBJ2-7, with D possibly TRBD1 on 6 matching bases. This CDR3 region has 14 residues. V was pared by 2 bases and J by 0 bases, with 9 bases between. CDR1 and CDR2 (germline): SGHRS, YFSETQ. CDR3 nucleotide sequence: TGCGCCAGCAGCTTATCAGGGGACTCCTACGAGCAGTACTTC. This sequence encodes CASSLSGDSYEQYF.

The chain recombines TRBV29-1 with TRBJ1-1; D might be TRBD1 (6 bases). The germline V gene encodes CDR1 SQVTM and CDR2 ANQGSEA. V was pared by 4 bases and J by 3 bases, with 18 bases between. The CDR3 covers 15 residues. CDR3 sequence (DNA): TGCAGCGTTGGGAACCCGACAGGCGCCTACACTGAAGCTTTCTTT. Encoded protein: CSVGNPTGAYTEAFF.

This sequence joins TRBV27 and TRBJ2-4, with D possibly TRBD1 on 6 matching bases. V was trimmed by 3 bases and J by 7 bases, leaving 10 bases between them. Germline V CDR1 and CDR2: MNHEY, SMNVEV (reference sequence). There are 13 residues in the CDR3. CDR3 nucleotides: TGTGCCAGCAGTTTTGACAGGCGGAACATTCAGTACTTC. This sequence encodes CASSFDRRNIQYF.